This entry is about one T cell receptor (beta chain). This record comes from a study of blood T cell repertoires in COVID-19. Measured with immunoSEQ multiplex PCR; TCRdb has only the in-frame clones, and not every one. The sample shows fewer than 200,000 clones, about 89% of them seen only once. Sequencing was performed on peripheral blood. The origin of this receptor is a man between 18 and 29 years old who had recovered from COVID-19.

In DNA, the CDR3 is TGTGCCAGTACCATAGCGGGACCACACTACGAGCAGTACTTC. This gives the protein CASTIAGPHYEQYF. The chain joins TRBV19 to TRBJ2-7; 8 bases map to TRBD2. Trimming cost V 7 bases and J 3 bases; bases outside gene matches: 8. There are 14 residues in the CDR3. The germline V gene has CDR1 LNHDA and CDR2 SQIVND (reference sequence).